This TCR beta chain was documented in a study of OX40 agonist ivuxolimab in advanced cancers. Notes on the research overall: The costimulatory receptor OX40 (CD134) was targeted by ivuxolimab, a fully human IgG2 agonistic monoclonal antibody. Partial responses were achieved by three dose-escalation patients, of whom one had hepatocellular carcinoma and two had cutaneous melanoma. Among the 52 dose-escalation patients, some 20 had hepatocellular carcinoma, approximately 15 melanoma, 9 renal cell carcinoma and 9 head and neck cancer. Intravenous ivuxolimab was administered to patients every 2 weeks at six dose levels: 0.01, 0.1, 0.3, 1.5, 3 and 10 mg/kg. A male proportion of roughly 80% and a mean age of 60 years, ranging from about 20 to 80, were recorded for the dose-escalation cohort. Peripheral TCRbeta sequencing was intended to test whether TCR sequence diversity was altered and clonal T-cell expansion was caused by ivuxolimab. The monotherapy dose-escalation portion (N of about 47 patients) of the phase I ivuxolimab trial is reported in the paper. Patients were allowed to have had prior anti-PD-1, anti-PD-L1 or anti-CTLA-4 therapy, and roughly 40% of the dose-escalation patients had previously received checkpoint inhibitors. Study-level results and caveats: At doses of 0.1 to 3.0 mg/kg, clonal expansion of both CD4+ and CD8+ blood T cells was observed from baseline to week 6. On average, CD8+ T cells showed more expanded clones than CD4+ T cells after ivuxolimab. Which antigens the clonally expanded peripheral T cells were specific for was not determined. Low levels of normalized T-cell clonal expansion were also seen in some nonresponding patients. In partial responders in the 0.1-3.0 mg/kg groups, normalized peripheral clonal expansion was found to be among the lowest, especially among CD8+ T cells.

Genomic DNA was isolated from the sorted cells so that the TCRbeta CDR3 region could be sequenced. The immunoSEQ Assay was used to sequence the TCRbeta CDR3 regions. Held by TCRdb, this immuneACCESS table contains in-frame sequences only and omits some clones. Under half of the omission traces to an unresolved V gene where checked; the cause of the rest is unknown. The table for this sample lists just over 80,000 clones; 88% of them were counted only once. The ten biggest clones cover roughly 0.7% of the sample. Patients with autoimmune disease history or receiving systemic immunosuppression were excluded from the trial. Peripheral blood for TCR sequencing was drawn from every dose cohort at baseline, at cycle 4 day 1 and at cycle 7 day 1. The samples were drawn from a first-in-human, open-label, multicenter phase I dose-escalation trial of ivuxolimab. Adults with locally advanced or metastatic melanoma, renal cell carcinoma, hepatocellular carcinoma or head and neck squamous cell carcinoma were enrolled in the trial. CD4+ and CD8+ T cells were sorted separately from peripheral blood before TCR sequencing.

This clone appeared once. Its antigen target is currently unknown. It has no much larger one-base neighbor in the sample; base qualities were not kept. The sequence was collected from an adult with an advanced solid tumor such as melanoma, head and neck, liver or kidney cancer. Here the sequenced sample was CD4+ or CD8+ T cells sorted from blood, taken in a trial of the OX40 agonist ivuxolimab.

The nucleotide sequence is given as TGTGCCAGCAGGGACAATCTTTATGGCTACACCTTC. Translated, it reads CASRDNLYGYTF. The rearranged chain carries TRBV6-6 and TRBJ1-2; the D region possibly corresponds to TRBD1 (5 bases align). The CDR3 measures 12 amino acids from cysteine to phenylalanine. Of the read, only the CDR3 DNA is kept; its 36 bases are in frame from base 1. V is clipped by 6 bases and J by 5 bases, and the sequence between their germline boundaries is 10 bases long. CDR1 and CDR2, looked up from the germline V gene (reference sequence), are MNHNY and SVGAGI.